These T cell receptor beta chains were read from a single sample in a study of OX40 agonist ivuxolimab in advanced cancers. The repertoire was sequenced with immunoSEQ multiplex PCR; TCRdb's copy has only in-frame clones and lacks some. The sample yields around 100,000 clones, more than 85% seen once. The starting material was CD4+ or CD8+ T cells sorted from blood, obtained in a trial of the OX40 agonist ivuxolimab. All receptors derive from an adult with an advanced solid tumor such as melanoma, head and neck, liver or kidney cancer. Each CDR3 is given with its conserved first and last residue. The D gene is left open where the match is weak. The listing skips clone size in some rows; elsewhere it reads once, few, many or a size class.

TRBJ1-2 TRBV10-1 NA once TGCGCCATTCGGACACGGGGAAAGGGCTATGGCTACACCTTC CAIRTRGKGYGYTF
TRBJ2-5 TRBV11-2 NA NA TGTGCCAGCAGCTGGGGACCTCTGGAGACCCAGTACTTC CASSWGPLETQYF
TRBJ2-2 TRBV7-2 NA NA TGTGCCAGCAGCTTATCCAGGGGAGTCACCGGGGAGCTGTTTTTT CASSLSRGVTGELFF
TRBJ2-1 TRBV19 TRBD2 once TGTGCCAGTAGTATGACGAGCGGGGGGGCCTCGGATGAGCAGTTCTTC CASSMTSGGASDEQFF
TRBJ2-1 TRBV7-8 TRBD2 NA TGTGCCAGCAGCCTACGGACTAGCGGGAGTAGAAGGTACAATGAGCAGTTCTTC CASSLRTSGSRRYNEQFF
TRBJ1-2 TRBV6-6 NA once TGTGCCAGCAGTTACTCGGTCACAACGAATGGCTACACCTTC CASSYSVTTNGYTF
TRBJ1-5 TRBV2 TRBD1 few TGTGCCAGCAGTGAACAGGGGGTTCAGCCCCAGCATTTT CASSEQGVQPQHF
TRBJ1-6 TRBV21-1 NA NA TGTGCCGGCCGGGACAGGGATAATTCACCCCTCCACTTT CAGRDRDNSPLHF
TRBJ1-1 TRBV7-2 NA NA TGTGCCAGCAGCTTAGTGGCAGCGAACACTGAAGCTTTCTTT CASSLVAANTEAFF
TRBJ2-1 TRBV6-5 TRBD2 NA TGTGCCAGCAGCTTCGGGACTACCCCCTACAATGAGCAGTTCTTC CASSFGTTPYNEQFF
TRBJ1-6 TRBV27 NA once TGTGCCAGCAGTTTAGGCGGGCATGCCTCACCCCTCCACTTT CASSLGGHASPLHF
TRBJ1-1 TRBV18 TRBD1 NA TGTGCCAGCTCCGACAGGGGTATTTGGACTGAAGCTTTCTTT CASSDRGIWTEAFF
TRBJ2-5 TRBV6-5 NA NA TGTGCCAGCACCCGACTTAATCAAGGGGAGACCCAGTACTTC CASTRLNQGETQYF
TRBJ2-3 TRBV4-2 NA NA TGTGCCAGCGGCACAGATACGCAGTATTTT CASGTDTQYF
TRBJ1-1 TRBV7-9 NA NA TGTGCCAGCGTCCGGGGCGAATCGAACACTGAAGCTTTCTTT CASVRGESNTEAFF
TRBJ2-7 TRBV6-6 NA NA TGTGCCAGCAGTTACTCGGGCCACGAGCAGTACTTC CASSYSGHEQYF
TRBJ1-1 TRBV10-3 NA few TGTGCCATCAGTGAGTCGCCATACACTGAAGCTTTCTTT CAISESPYTEAFF
TRBJ1-2 TRBV6-5 TRBD1 NA TGTGCCAGCAGTGACAGGGTTGGCTACACCTTC CASSDRVGYTF
TRBJ1-4 TRBV7-8 TRBD1 NA TGTGCCAGCAGTCCCGGGACAGGGGGGTTGGAAAAACTGTTTTTT CASSPGTGGLEKLFF
TRBJ2-3 TRBV5-1 TRBD2 NA TGCGCCAGCAGCGAGCCGGGGGGGACAGATACGCAGTATTTT CASSEPGGTDTQYF
TRBJ2-1 TRBV7-2 TRBD2 NA TGTGCCAGCAGCTCAGGACTAGCGGGAGTCTACAATGAGCAGTTCTTC CASSSGLAGVYNEQFF
TRBJ2-3 TRBV10-3 NA NA TGTGCCATCAGTGCCGGAAGAGAAGCAGATACGCAGTATTTT CAISAGREADTQYF
TRBJ2-1 TRBV6-1 TRBD2 NA TGTGCCAGCAGCCAGCGGGAGAGTTCTTACAATGAGCAGTTCTTC CASSQRESSYNEQFF
TRBJ2-1 TRBV5-1 NA NA TGCGCCAGCAGCTTGGTGGGGCTTGGCAATGAGCAGTTCTTC CASSLVGLGNEQFF
TRBJ2-1 TRBV7-8 TRBD1 NA TGTGCCAGCAAATTGGGACAGAACAATGAGCAGTTCTTC CASKLGQNNEQFF
TRBJ1-2 TRBV7-9 TRBD1 NA TGTGCCAGCAGCTCCCCGGGACAGCCTTGGGGCTACACCTTC CASSSPGQPWGYTF
TRBJ2-1 TRBV18 NA once TGTGCCAGCTCACCACCAGGATCGAGACGGGTGGGTGAGCAGTTCTTC CASSPPGSRRVGEQFF
TRBJ2-4 TRBV2 TRBD2 NA TGTGCCAGCAGTGGGGTCGGGGACTACTGGAACATTCAGTACTTC CASSGVGDYWNIQYF
TRBJ1-2 TRBV27 TRBD1 NA TGTGCCAGCAGTTCCCATCGACAGGGATACAACTATGGCTACACCTTC CASSSHRQGYNYGYTF
TRBJ1-5 TRBV30 NA NA TGTGCCTGGAGTTACAATAGCAATCAGCCCCAGCATTTT CAWSYNSNQPQHF
TRBJ2-1 TRBV4-2 TRBD2 once TGTGCCAGCAGCCACTCCAGCGGGAGCTCCTACAATGAGCAGTTCTTC CASSHSSGSSYNEQFF
TRBJ2-2 TRBV25-1 TRBD2 NA TGTGCCAGCAGGCCTAAAACGGCTAGCGGGAGAACAGGGGAGCTGTTTTTT CASRPKTASGRTGELFF
TRBJ2-1 TRBV29-1 TRBD2 NA TGCAGCCCGCGAGGGACTAGCGGAGACTACAATGAGCAGTTCTTC CSPRGTSGDYNEQFF
TRBJ2-1 TRBV7-9 TRBD2 NA TGTGCCAGCAGCTCCTATGGGACTAGCGGGTACAATGAGCAGTTCTTC CASSSYGTSGYNEQFF
TRBJ1-2 TRBV18 NA NA TGTGCCAGCTCACCATACAGGGCTGCCTATGGCTACACCTTC CASSPYRAAYGYTF
TRBJ1-1 TRBV6-1 NA NA TGTGCCAGCAGTGAAGGTTGGGGGGTTGAAGCTTTCTTT CASSEGWGVEAFF
TRBJ2-1 TRBV7-2 NA NA TGTGCCAGCAGTTTTGACTGGATGAATGAGCAGTTCTTC CASSFDWMNEQFF
TRBJ2-1 TRBV27 NA NA TGTGCCAGCAGTCCGAGCCGCGGAAACAATGAGCAGTTCTTC CASSPSRGNNEQFF
TRBJ2-4 TRBV18 TRBD2 NA TGTGCCAGCCGTGGACTAGCGGGAGGGCCCATAAACATTCAGTACTTC CASRGLAGGPINIQYF
TRBJ1-5 TRBV10-3 TRBD1 NA TGTGCCATCAGTGACGACAGGGAGGGCAATCAGCCCCAGCATTTT CAISDDREGNQPQHF
TRBJ2-5 TRBV7-3 NA NA TGTGCCAGCAGCCCCACCTCGCAAGAGACCCAGTACTTC CASSPTSQETQYF
TRBJ1-4 TRBV10-2 NA NA TGCGCCAGCAGTGATTTGGCCACTAATGAAAAACTGTTTTTT CASSDLATNEKLFF
TRBJ2-5 TRBV19 NA NA TGTGCCAGTAGTGCCAGGAGCTCAGAGACCCAGTACTTC CASSARSSETQYF
TRBJ2-5 TRBV6-5 TRBD1 NA TGTGCCAGCAGCCGGACAGGGGAAGAGACCCAGTACTTC CASSRTGEETQYF